This T cell receptor (beta chain) was sequenced during a study of blood T cell repertoires in COVID-19 (TCRdb year 2020). In the study overall: Samples from collaborators originated in the United States, Italy and Spain and spanned both the acute and convalescent phases of COVID-19. The prospective study material was composed of cDNA or gDNA derived from T cells, B-cell-depleted T cells, or PBMCs. Samples were obtained from the ongoing ImmuneRACE study (first 160 participants) and from 1,000 to 1,500 subjects provided by 6 global collaborators. Subjects who had been exposed to COVID-19, were actively infected with it, or had recovered from it provided the deeply sampled blood TCRbeta repertoires that made up the dataset. Nearly every sample came with metadata listing a de-identified subject ID, COVID-19 status, age in years and sex. Where HLA class I and class II types were available, the types were taken from metadata supplied by the sample provider, not from assay-based typing. A freely available public database, intended as a resource for researchers studying the immune response to SARS-CoV-2, is where the repertoires were released. The investigation overall reported the following: The amount of clinical and demographic metadata varied by source and participant and was provided uncurated.

On this clone itself: Its antigen is currently not known. No much larger clone is present one base from it, and per-base qualities are unavailable.

TCRbeta CDR3 regions were amplified from genomic DNA by means of the immunoSEQ Assay, a bias-controlled multiplex PCR. The source study handled its data this way. The number of nucleated cells in each sample was estimated from the amplification of reference gene primers within the assay. To quantify the absolute abundance of each unique TCRbeta CDR3 rearrangement, sequence reads were collapsed and filtered. Productive Simpson clonality was computed per sample as the square root of Simpson's diversity index over productive rearrangements. TCRdb provides this immuneACCESS table in a form limited to in-frame rearrangements. Some clones are lacking; in checked studies, under half of them reflect an unresolved V gene, and why the rest are absent is not known. Clonal size and the V and J genes are those of that table, whereas D and trimming came from the DNA. The sample table holds more than 200,000 clones, of which over 80% were seen once. The ten largest clones capture under 2.5% of the sample.

The CDR3, cysteine through phenylalanine, is 14 amino acids long. Only the CDR3 DNA stays, 42 bases, in frame from base 1. The germline V gene specifies MDHEN as CDR1 and SYDVKM as CDR2. The V end gives up 7 bases and the J end 4 bases, leaving 5 bases in the junction not matched to a gene. In the prospective study, participants were roughly 18 to 100 years old, resided in 20 to 30 geographic areas of the United States, and were enrolled through a virtual design. In the prospective study, participants were assigned to cohorts based on the clinical history participants reported in a screening survey and a study questionnaire. For ImmuneRACE Cohort 3, a participant was defined as recovered based on two consecutive negative NP/OP PCR tests, clearance by a healthcare professional, or resolution of symptoms. Mobile phlebotomists in the prospective study collected whole blood, serum and a nasopharyngeal or oropharyngeal swab from every participant. Participants in the prospective study had the option to provide additional blood draws and questionnaires over an approximately 2-month period. Prospective study blood samples were shipped either frozen or at room temperature before DNA extraction.

Sequencing was performed on PBMCs or T cells enriched from blood (not recorded which). The chain uses TRBV28 and TRBJ1-1; the junction holds 11 bases that match TRBD1. The clonotype originates from a woman aged 18-29 years who had recovered from COVID-19. The DNA reads TGTGCCAGCAACACGGACAGGGGGCTCACTGAAGCTTTCTTT. This sequence encodes CASNTDRGLTEAFF.